A single sample is the source of the 21 T cell receptor beta chains below, sequenced in a study of blood T cells in healthy people across ages. Primed by a sample-barcoded 5' primer and a J-beta primer mix, a second PCR proceeded for 7 to 11 cycles. TCRdb fed the 5' RACE reads into MiXCR, producing one record per CDR3 protein. Seen here are hundreds of thousands of distinct CDR3 sequences, 20% to 25% observed once, and the top ten hold roughly a tenth. In addition, the sample was reused for a study of T cells of mothers and their children.

Sample: blood. These receptors came from a boy aged 5-17 years in good health.

This clonotype has only a few counts. The chain couples TRBV6-5 to TRBJ2-5; D call uncertain. The last part of the DNA fits TRBJ2-7 better; the J call may be wrong. The CDR3 loop spans 14 amino acids. Per germline, CDR1 MNHEY and CDR2 SVGAGI. The CDR3 nucleotides read TGTGCCAGCAGTTATGCCAGAAGCTCCTACGAGCAGTACTTC. Its protein product is CASSYARSSYEQYF.

CDR3 in amino acids: CASSLRQGSNSPLHF. The DNA of the CDR3 is TGTGCCAGCAGTCTCCGACAGGGGAGCAATTCACCCCTCCACTTT. This chain connects TRBV12-3 or TRBV12-4 to TRBJ1-6, with 8 bases aligning to TRBD1. V lost 5 bases and J lost 7; bases outside the gene matches: 7. This CDR3 spans 15 amino acids.

CDR3 bases: TGTGCCAGCAGCTCCAGCGGGAGGGCCGGCGAGCAGTACTTC. This sequence encodes CASSSSGRAGEQYF. This sequence joins TRBV12-3 or TRBV12-4 and TRBJ2-5, with 10 bases aligning to TRBD2. Matching the DNA end better, TRBJ2-7 makes the J call doubtful. This CDR3 is 14 amino acids long.

This clonotype was counted between two and nine times. The CDR3 loop is CSVVGRHTDTQYF. As DNA, the CDR3 is TGCAGCGTTGTGGGACGGCACACAGATACGCAGTATTTT. The chain links TRBV29-1 to TRBJ2-3; D could derive from TRBD1 or TRBD2 (5 bases each). V was clipped by 4 bases and J by 2 bases, with 10 bases between them. The CDR3 length is 13 residues. Germline CDR1 reads SQVTM; CDR2 reads ANQGSEA.

J is TRBJ1-4 and V is TRBV6-6; tentatively, D is TRBD1 (5 bases). This CDR3 contains 14 residues. V was trimmed by 2 bases and J by 8 bases, leaving 12 bases between them. Germline lookup yields CDR1 MNHNY and CDR2 SVGAGI (reference sequence). The CDR3 coding sequence is TGTGCCAGCAGTTACGAGGGGACGCGGGAAAAACTGTTTTTT. This encodes CASSYEGTREKLFF.

The chain has TRBV12-3 or TRBV12-4 and TRBJ1-2, with a weak D call TRBD1 (6 bases). The CDR3 contains 16 residues. V was trimmed by 5 bases and J by 4 bases, leaving 20 bases between them. CDR3 DNA: TGTGCCAGCAGTCCTCCCCGAGGACAGCTATTCTATGGCTACACCTTC. It specifies CASSPPRGQLFYGYTF.

The V gene is TRBV12-3 or TRBV12-4, the J gene TRBJ2-3; a possible D gene is TRBD1 (5 bases). CDR3 length: 17 residues. Trimming left V 1 base short and J 3 bases short, with 17 bases between. DNA of the CDR3: TGTGCCAGCAGTTTAGAAGGGGTCCCCGACGGGACAGATACGCAGTATTTT. It yields the protein CASSLEGVPDGTDTQYF.

The genes are TRBV12-3 or TRBV12-4 and TRBJ1-5, with TRBD1 matching 12 bases. V shed 6 bases, J shed 6 bases, and the junction held 9 bases outside the gene matches. CDR3 length: 16 residues. The CDR3 nucleotides read TGTGCCAGCAGATCCGGGACAGGGGGCGCGGGTCAGCCCCAGCATTTT. It encodes CASRSGTGGAGQPQHF.

The V and J genes are TRBV27 and TRBJ1-1; D perhaps matches TRBD1 (5 bases). The CDR3 consists of 17 residues. Germline CDR1 MNHEY, CDR2 SMNVEV (reference sequence). The germline V and J ends were trimmed by 2 bases and 0 bases, with 16 bases remaining between them. The CDR3 spells CASSLNYAGKLNTEAFF. CDR3 in DNA: TGTGCCAGCAGTTTAAATTACGCAGGGAAGTTGAACACTGAAGCTTTCTTT.

This clonotype was recorded a few times. The chain employs TRBV7-9 and TRBJ2-4; 7 bases are shared with TRBD1. The V segment lost 1 base and the J segment 3 bases; nucleotides outside the gene matches: 6. Looked up from germline, CDR1 is SEHNR and CDR2 is FQNEAQ (reference sequence). This CDR3 region has 16 residues. CDR3 protein: CASSLGYRDSKNIQYF. Written as DNA, the CDR3 is TGTGCCAGCAGCTTAGGATACCGGGACAGCAAAAACATTCAGTACTTC.

This clonotype was found a few times. The chain links TRBV27 to TRBJ2-7, with 9 bases fitting TRBD1. This CDR3 spans 14 amino acids. J was trimmed by 1 base and V by 10 bases; bases with no gene match: 8. The germline CDR1 and CDR2 sequences are MNHEY and SMNVEV (reference sequence). The CDR3 is CATRPGTGSYEQYF. DNA for the CDR3: TGTGCCACCAGACCCGGGACAGGGTCCTACGAGCAGTACTTC.

Only a few counts were recorded for this clonotype. The CDR3 region is CASSPGLAPGEQFF. DNA for the CDR3: TGTGCCAGCAGCCCCGGACTAGCCCCGGGTGAGCAGTTCTTC. The chain uses TRBV11-2 and TRBJ2-1, with 8 bases lining up with TRBD2. The CDR3 covers 14 residues. The J segment lost 9 bases and the V segment lost 5 bases, leaving 9 bases of the junction unmatched. The germline V gene has CDR1 SGHAT and CDR2 FQNNGV.

Note on this clonotype: This is likely a read error, given that the CDR3 carries no conserved phenylalanine or tryptophan at its end. The V and J genes are TRBV28 and TRBJ2-1, with D possibly being TRBD2 (6 bases). Germline V lookup: CDR1 MDHEN, CDR2 SYDVKM. This CDR3 has 14 amino acids. Trimming shortened V by 0 bases and J by 8 bases, and 11 bases separated the two germline ends. This CDR3 is CASSLWRRDDEQFL. The CDR3 DNA follows: TGTGCCAGCAGTTTATGGAGGCGGGACGATGAGCAGTTCCTC.

This clonotype has just a few counts. The chain links TRBV28 to TRBJ2-1, with D perhaps matching TRBD1 (7 bases). Germline CDR1 is MDHEN and CDR2 is SYDVKM. V lost 3 bases, J lost 7 bases, and 22 bases lay in between. CDR3 length: 17 residues. The CDR3 spells CASSLPRGGGERNEQFF. Written as DNA, the CDR3 is TGTGCCAGCAGTTTGCCTCGAGGAGGGGGCGAGAGGAATGAGCAGTTCTTC. Using reference TRBV28 and TRBJ2-1 for the parts outside the CDR3, the full variable domain is DVKVTQSSRYLVKRTGEKVFLECVQDMDHENMFWYRQDPGLGLRLIYFSYDVKMKEKGDIPEGYSVSREKKERFSLILESASTNQTSMYLCASSLPRGGGERNEQFFGPGTRLTVL.

For the CDR3, the DNA is TGTGCCAGCACCTGGGGGGGATTTCGGACGCAGTATTTT. Its translation: CASTWGGFRTQYF. The rearrangement links TRBV12-3 or TRBV12-4 to TRBJ2-3; the match to TRBD2 covers 7 bases. V trimming: 7 bases; J trimming: 9 bases; junction bases outside the gene matches: 10. CDR3 length equals 13 residues.

J is TRBJ2-1 and V is TRBV4-1; 8 bases map to TRBD2. The CDR3 is made up of 16 amino acids. Germline CDR1 is MGHRA and CDR2 is YSYEKL. Losses at the gene ends were 2 bases for V and 2 bases for J; bases not matched to a gene: 5. The CDR3 is CASSQLLAEAYNEQFF. DNA for the CDR3: TGCGCCAGCAGCCAACTACTAGCGGAAGCCTACAATGAGCAGTTCTTC.

The chain links TRBV7-8 to TRBJ1-1; possibly TRBD1 for D (5 bases). The CDR3 totals 16 residues. The V gene lost 3 bases and the J gene lost 5 bases, with 19 bases spanning the gap. Germline loops: CDR1 SGHVS, CDR2 FQNEAQ. DNA for the CDR3: TGTGCCAGCAGCTTGGGATACCGGGGCGAGGGGACTGAAGCTTTCTTT. Translation: CASSLGYRGEGTEAFF. Full variable domain (missing parts from reference TRBV7-8 and TRBJ1-1): GAGVSQSPRYKVAKRGQDVALRCDPISGHVSLFWYQQALGQGPEFLTYFQNEAQLDKSGLPSDRFFAERPEGSVSTLKIQRTQQEDSAVYLCASSLGYRGEGTEAFFGQGTRLTVV.

This chain uses TRBV7-9 with TRBJ1-2, with 8 bases aligning to TRBD1. The V gene end was trimmed by 4 bases and the J gene end by 4 bases; junction bases not matched to a gene: 11. Germline loops: CDR1 SEHNR, CDR2 FQNEAQ (reference sequence). The CDR3 is 16 amino acids. CDR3 DNA: TGTGCCAGCAGCTCGTTGGACAGGGAATACCTCTATGGCTACACCTTC. Encoded protein: CASSSLDREYLYGYTF.

V and J are TRBV20-1 and TRBJ2-7, with a possible D match to TRBD1 (5 bases). This CDR3 contains 12 residues. Germline values: CDR1 DFQATT, CDR2 SNEGSKA (reference sequence). V lost 5 bases and J 2 bases, leaving 10 bases between the germline ends. The DNA for the CDR3 is TGCAGTGCTTCACGACAGACCTACGAGCAGTACTTC. Its translation: CSASRQTYEQYF.

This clonotype has a handful of counts. The rearrangement uses TRBV7-2 and TRBJ2-5; D gene uncertain. Germline CDR1 SGHTA, CDR2 FQGNSA. The CDR3 contains 14 residues. Trimming took 2 bases from V and 5 from J, leaving 12 bases between them. CDR3 nucleotide sequence: TGTGCCAGCAGCTTAAAGACGGCAGCGGAGACCCAGTACTTC. It translates to CASSLKTAAETQYF.

A few counts support this clonotype. The rearrangement joins TRBV3-1 to TRBJ2-7; TRBD2 agrees at 10 bases. The germline V gene encodes CDR1 LGHDT and CDR2 YNNKEL (reference sequence). The CDR3 spans 15 residues. V lost 4 bases to trimming and J lost 2 bases; unmatched junction nucleotides: 5. CDR3 protein: CASSRPSGSTYEQYF. For the CDR3, the DNA is TGTGCCAGCAGCCGCCCTAGCGGGAGTACCTACGAGCAGTACTTC.